What follows is one TCR beta chain and its context. This sample is part of a study of T cell changes during pregnancy in multiple sclerosis. Profiled with immunoSEQ multiplex PCR; TCRdb holds only in-frame clones, not every one. The sample lists about 49,000 clones, 90% to 95% occurring once. Germline CDR1 and CDR2: SGHVS and FQNEAQ. This CDR3 region has 15 residues. The V and J ends lost 5 bases and 5 bases, in that order; junction bases with no gene match: 11. The sequenced sample was CD8+ T cells from peripheral blood mononuclear cells, obtained before pregnancy. This chain joins TRBV7-8 and TRBJ1-2; TRBD1 matches 7 bases. This sequence was found in a female donor with multiple sclerosis, enrolled in a pregnancy study. Written as DNA, the CDR3 is TGTGCCAGCAGCGATTCAGGGGGGATGGTATATGGCTACACCTTC. This sequence encodes CASSDSGGMVYGYTF.